This record covers a single T cell receptor beta chain. Antigen unknown. The entry originates in a study of cytomegalovirus exposure and HLA in healthy donors. Findings of the study overall: The authors considered a cluster of highly shared sequence variants likely to be a sequencing artifact. Immune exposure information comprised only CMV serostatus.

It was with 60 Vbeta and 13 Jbeta primers that the PCR ran. Using immunoSEQ multiplex PCR, the repertoire was profiled, and TCRdb retains in-frame clones only, with some absent. The table lists around 99,000 clones, 76% of them singletons. Source material: PBMCs. The TCR originated in a woman between 50 and 59 years old in good health and CMV-seropositive.

CDR3 region: CASSREGTGRYEQYF. The CDR3 DNA reads as TGTGCCAGCAGCCGTGAGGGGACAGGGAGGTACGAGCAGTACTTC. The chain carries TRBV5-6 and TRBJ2-7; TRBD1 aligns across 9 bases. This CDR3 has 15 residues. Germline CDR1 and CDR2: SGHDT and YYEEEE. V shed 4 bases, J shed 4 bases, and the junction held 9 bases outside the gene matches.